These 6 T cell receptor beta chains were sequenced from one sample in a study of PD-1 blockade in classical Hodgkin lymphoma. Assay used: immunoSEQ multiplex PCR; TCRdb lists only in-frame clones, some missing. The sample has around 18,000 clones, around 72% seen once. Stated time point: cycle 4 day 1 (C4D1), after less than seven weeks of nivolumab. There was relapse after autologous stem cell transplantation in every patient, and there was variation in brentuximab vedotin exposure. Thawed PBMCs yielded CD4+ T cells through magnetic negative selection. This specimen was CD4+ T cells from blood, taken before the fourth cycle of nivolumab. The source is a human donor with classical Hodgkin lymphoma.

This sequence joins TRBV4-2 and TRBJ1-4; TRBD1 aligns across 7 bases. Germline V gene lookup returns CDR1 LGHNA and CDR2 YNFKEQ. The CDR3 length is 14 residues. V lost 2 bases and J lost 12; bases outside the gene matches: 9. CDR3 in DNA: TGTGCCAGCAGCCAAATGACAGGGAGGACGGAACTGTTTTTT. Translated: CASSQMTGRTELFF.

The J gene is TRBJ2-1, the V gene TRBV6-5, with TRBD1 identical over 7 bases. Unmatched junction bases numbered 8, after V lost 7 bases and J lost 2 bases. Germline V lookup: CDR1 MNHEY, CDR2 SVGAGI. The CDR3 is made up of 15 amino acids. The CDR3 reads CASNRQGPPYNEQFF. In nucleotides, the CDR3 is TGTGCCAGCAATCGACAGGGTCCCCCCTACAATGAGCAGTTCTTC.

The V gene is TRBV19, the J gene TRBJ1-2; the D gene is possibly TRBD1 (5 bases). V gave up 5 bases and J gave up 1 base, with 14 bases separating them. Germline V gene lookup returns CDR1 LNHDA and CDR2 SQIVND (reference sequence). The CDR3 is 15 amino acids. CDR3: CASSVQGGSNYGYTF. CDR3 in DNA: TGTGCCAGTAGTGTGCAGGGTGGCAGTAACTATGGCTACACCTTC.

The chain has TRBV4-1 and TRBJ1-1, with D uncertain. Trimming removed 2 bases at V and 3 bases at J, with 10 bases between. In germline, CDR1 is MGHRA, CDR2 YSYEKL. The CDR3 loop spans 14 amino acids. The CDR3 DNA sequence: TGCGCCAGCAGCCAACTGACATCGGACACTGAAGCTTTCTTT. Protein product: CASSQLTSDTEAFF.

CDR3 residues: CASSISSGGLKSYEQYV. DNA for the CDR3: TGTGCCAGCAGCATAAGTAGCGGGGGGCTTAAGTCCTACGAGCAGTACGTC. The chain recombines TRBV7-8 with TRBJ2-7; TRBD2 aligns across 10 bases. Trimming cost V 5 bases and J 1 base; bases outside gene matches: 11. The CDR3 is 17 amino acids. CDR1 SGHVS and CDR2 FQNEAQ come from the germline V gene.

V is TRBV19 and J is TRBJ2-1; 11 bases match TRBD2. The CDR3 sequence is 17 residues long. Losses at the gene ends were 4 bases for V and 0 bases for J; bases not matched to a gene: 5. Germline V gene sequence: CDR1 LNHDA, CDR2 SQIVND (reference sequence). The CDR3 region is CASSTLAGGTSYNEQFF. In DNA form, the CDR3 reads TGTGCCAGTAGTACCCTAGCGGGGGGTACCTCCTACAATGAGCAGTTCTTC.